This T cell receptor (beta chain) was sequenced in a study of blood T cell repertoires in COVID-19. Study-level background: Acute-phase and convalescent COVID-19 samples originated in the United States, Italy and Spain. T cells, B-cell-depleted T cells, or PBMCs provided the cDNA or gDNA that served as material.

This CDR3 is 13 amino acids long. Per germline, CDR1 SGHAT and CDR2 FQNNGV. The V and J ends lost 5 bases and 4 bases respectively, with 9 bases between them. In the study's own analysis: Amplification of reference gene primers provided the estimated nucleated cell counts. TCRdb's copy holds only in-frame clones and misses some; the assay was immunoSEQ multiplex PCR. V, J and clone size derive from that table, while D and trimming were established from the DNA sequence. The sample shows some 200,000 clones, 70% to 90% of them seen only once. The J gene is TRBJ1-3, the V gene TRBV11-2; D is unresolved. The sequenced material came from peripheral blood. This sequence was found in a man between 60 and 70 years old with active or convalescent COVID-19. CDR3 nucleotides: TGTGCCAGCAGCCGACTACAGGGAAACACCATATATTTT. As protein: CASSRLQGNTIYF.